This TCR beta chain was recorded in a study of beta chain features in type 1 diabetes. All of the isolated RNA was reverse transcribed, so expressed TCRB transcripts were sequenced. Generated by immunoSEQ multiplex PCR, the TCRdb table keeps only in-frame clones and is missing some. The sample shows about 360,000 clones, 10% to 15% of them seen only once. The sample holds a few counts of this clone. Its antigen remains unknown. Between the trimmed V and J ends, which lost 4 bases and 0 bases, there was a span of 10 bases. This CDR3 is 14 amino acids long. Germline CDR1 and CDR2: MNHEY and SMNVEV (reference sequence). Every donor provided one heparinised blood draw, which averaged around 110 mL. CD45RO/CCR7/CD25/CD127/CD95/CD27 staining was used to isolate CD4+ naive, central memory, regulatory and stem cell-like memory cells by sorting. Points from the study as a whole: Among all four CD4+ subsets, Type 1 diabetes patients had TCRB CDR3s that were moderately but significantly shorter. There were fewer insertions and more deletions at the VDJ junctions of type 1 diabetes patients. Over-representation of high TCR-expressing cells was a possible consequence of cDNA sequencing.

This chain connects TRBV27 to TRBJ2-7; D is unresolved. The clonotype was recovered from a woman between 18 and 29 years old with type 1 diabetes. The material sequenced was naive CD4+ T cells from blood. In DNA, the CDR3 is TGTGCCAGCAGTTCCCAAACAAACTCCTACGAGCAGTACTTC. Its translation: CASSSQTNSYEQYF.